The TCR beta chain under discussion was sequenced for a study of blood T cell repertoires in COVID-19. Study details: Acute and convalescent COVID-19 samples came from the United States, Italy and Spain.

As processed by the authors: Amplifying reference gene primers gave estimates of nucleated cell counts. Sequencing was performed with immunoSEQ multiplex PCR; in TCRdb, only in-frame clones are kept and a portion is missing. The V and J calls and clone size are taken from that table; D and trimming were inferred from the DNA. In the table there are around 30,000 clones, roughly nine tenths of which are singletons. This clone was counted a few times. Sequencing used peripheral blood. The source is a man between 60 and 75 years old with acute or convalescent COVID-19.

CDR3 sequence: CASSMYSNQPQHF. CDR3 DNA: TGTGCCAGCAGCATGTATAGCAATCAGCCCCAGCATTTT. The genes are TRBV7-9 and TRBJ1-5; D unclear. The CDR3 is made up of 13 amino acids. Germline CDR1 is SEHNR and CDR2 is FQNEAQ (reference sequence). The V gene lost 5 bases and the J gene lost 0 bases, with 5 bases spanning the gap. The full variable domain, with the rest looked up from reference TRBV7-9 and TRBJ1-5, is DTGVSQNPRHKITKRGQNVTFRCDPISEHNRLYWYRQTLGQGPEFLTYFQNEAQLEKSRLLSDRFSAERPKGSFSTLEIQRTEQGDSAMYLCASSMYSNQPQHFGDGTRLSIL.